The 25 T cell receptor beta chains listed next were all sequenced from one sample in a study of T cell repertoires in cytomegalovirus infection. TCRdb called the reads again in MiXCR, with one record for every CDR3 protein. The sample holds approximately 200,000 distinct CDR3 sequences, approximately 22% seen once. Sequencing input: CD8+ T cells from PBMCs. Receptor source: a human donor in good health (CMV status not recorded). Some clones in this sample may be carry-over from other donors' samples.

The sample holds a few counts of this clonotype. This chain uses TRBV20-1 with TRBJ2-1; 7 bases align to TRBD2. The length of the CDR3 is 13 residues. J was trimmed by 6 bases and V by 0 bases; bases with no gene match: 2. Germline V lookup: CDR1 DFQATT, CDR2 SNEGSKA (reference sequence). The chain's CDR3 is CSARDGLGNEQFF. The CDR3 coding sequence is TGCAGTGCTAGAGATGGACTAGGCAATGAGCAGTTCTTC.

In this sample, this clonotype turned up many times. The J gene is TRBJ2-2, the V gene TRBV12-3 or TRBV12-4, with 8 bases fitting TRBD1. V shed 4 bases, J shed 2 bases, and the junction held 6 bases outside the gene matches. The length of the CDR3 is 16 residues. CDR3 loop: CASSSRDRGNTGELFF. CDR3 in DNA: TGTGCCAGCAGTTCCCGCGACAGGGGAAACACCGGGGAGCTGTTTTTT.

This clonotype was recorded many times. This chain uses TRBV12-3 or TRBV12-4 with TRBJ1-1, with a weak D call TRBD1 (6 bases). The CDR3 sequence is 11 residues long. V gave up 6 bases and J gave up 11 bases, with 13 bases separating them. The CDR3 DNA follows: TGTGCCAGCAGCCAGGGGCTACCGGCTTTCTTT. Translation: CASSQGLPAFF.

This clonotype was recorded many times. The chain uses TRBV5-1 and TRBJ2-1; D remains unclear. In germline, CDR1 is SGHRS, CDR2 YFSETQ. V gave up 4 bases and J gave up 6 bases, with 8 bases separating them. This CDR3 has 12 amino acids. This CDR3 reads CASSAGFNEQFF. The DNA of the CDR3 is TGCGCCAGCAGCGCCGGGTTCAATGAGCAGTTCTTC. The whole variable domain, filled in from reference TRBV5-1 and TRBJ2-1, reads KAGVTQTPRYLIKTRGQQVTLSCSPISGHRSVSWYQQTPGQGLQFLFEYFSETQRNKGNFPGRFSGRQFSNSRSEMNVSTLELGDSALYLCASSAGFNEQFFGPGTRLTVL.

This clonotype has only a few counts. CDR3 protein: CASRRRTGGDQPQHF. The CDR3 DNA is TGTGCCAGCAGAAGACGGACAGGGGGCGATCAGCCCCAGCATTTT. The gene calls are TRBV6-5 and TRBJ1-5; 11 bases align to TRBD1. This CDR3 is built from 15 residues. Germline assignment: CDR1 MNHEY and CDR2 SVGAGI. Unmatched junction bases numbered 6, after V lost 6 bases and J lost 5 bases.

CDR3 nucleotide sequence: TGTGCCAGCAGCGCGGGGGGCAGTTACTATGAGCAGTTCTTC. This sequence encodes CASSAGGSYYEQFF. This chain joins TRBV9 and TRBJ2-1; weak D call: TRBD2 (7 bases). V lost 3 bases, J lost 8 bases, and 15 bases lay in between. The CDR3 contains 14 residues. Looked up from germline, CDR1 is SGDLS and CDR2 is YYNGEE.

V and J are TRBV7-9 and TRBJ2-7; 10 bases match TRBD2. The CDR3 is 15 residues long. Germline CDR1 reads SEHNR; CDR2 reads FQNEAQ (reference sequence). V gave up 3 bases and J gave up 4 bases; unmatched junction bases: 6. The CDR3 DNA reads as TGTGCCAGCAGCTTGAAGCGGGGGGGCCGTTACGAGCAGTACTTC. It translates to CASSLKRGGRYEQYF.

In this sample, this clonotype turned up many times. The chain employs TRBV7-9 and TRBJ1-1; unclear D gene. V lost 5 bases, J lost 1 base, and 8 bases lay in between. From germline, CDR1 is SEHNR and CDR2 FQNEAQ (reference sequence). The CDR3 runs 13 residues. The CDR3 is CASSPDQNTEAFF. The CDR3 coding sequence is TGTGCCAGCAGCCCTGACCAGAACACTGAAGCTTTCTTT.

The DNA for the CDR3 is TGCAGTGCTAGAGAGGAGGGTAGTCAGCCCCAGCATTTT. It yields the protein CSAREEGSQPQHF. This chain links TRBV20-1 with TRBJ1-5; D not resolved. The CDR3 extends over 13 amino acids. Germline V gene lookup returns CDR1 DFQATT and CDR2 SNEGSKA (reference sequence). Trimming shortened V by 0 bases and J by 6 bases, and 9 bases separated the two germline ends.

The chain links TRBV15 to TRBJ1-5; D not certain. V lost 5 bases and J lost 7, with 9 bases in between. This CDR3 spans 12 amino acids. Per the germline V gene, CDR1 is LNHNV and CDR2 is YYDKDF (reference sequence). The CDR3 loop reads CATSGGGQPQHF. DNA for the CDR3: TGTGCCACCAGCGGAGGTGGGCAGCCCCAGCATTTT.

This clonotype was recorded a few times. The chain uses TRBV6-1 and TRBJ2-7; D possibly corresponds to TRBD2 (6 bases). Germline V gives CDR1 MNHNS, CDR2 SASEGT. The CDR3 has 11 amino acids. V lost 9 bases to trimming and J lost 6 bases, with 12 bases between them. CDR3 amino acids: CASQEGGEQYF. The CDR3 region has the DNA TGTGCCAGTCAGGAGGGAGGCGAGCAGTACTTC.

This clonotype was counted many times. The CDR3 loop is CASSSRDRGELFF. CDR3 nucleotides: TGTGCCAGCAGCTCCCGAGACAGAGGGGAGCTGTTTTTT. The chain links TRBV11-2 to TRBJ2-2; possible D gene TRBD1, 5 bases. Germline CDR1 and CDR2: SGHAT and FQNNGV. V was trimmed by 4 bases and J by 8 bases, leaving 11 bases between them. This CDR3 comprises 13 residues.

This clonotype was picked up many times. V usage is TRBV7-3 and J usage is TRBJ2-7; either TRBD1 or TRBD2 may supply D (5 bases each). The V and J ends lost 2 bases and 2 bases respectively, with 13 bases between them. CDR1 is SGHTA and CDR2 is FQGTGA in the germline V gene. The CDR3 has 15 amino acids. CDR3 region: CASSLDSGPPYEQYF. The CDR3 nucleotides are TGTGCCAGCAGCTTAGACTCGGGGCCCCCCTACGAGCAGTACTTC.

This clonotype came up many times. The chain employs TRBV7-2 and TRBJ1-1; 7 bases line up with TRBD1. The ends lost 8 bases at V and 14 bases at J; junction bases unmatched: 17. This CDR3 is 13 amino acids long. Germline V gives CDR1 SGHTA, CDR2 FQGNSA. CDR3 DNA: TGTGCCAGCGAAGGAGGAGGGGGCGGTGCGGGGTTCTTT. Amino acid sequence: CASEGGGGGAGFF.

The rearrangement joins TRBV6-8 to TRBJ2-5; D perhaps matches TRBD2 (5 bases). The germline gives CDR1 MNHGY, CDR2 SAAAGT. This CDR3 contains 15 residues. The V end was cut by 5 bases, the J end by 1 base, with 14 bases between. The CDR3 sequence is CASSPLRGPQETQYF. In nucleotides, the CDR3 is TGTGCCAGCAGTCCGCTTCGGGGTCCCCAAGAGACCCAGTACTTC.

At least ten counts were recorded for this clonotype. The chain links TRBV7-6 to TRBJ2-7; 10 nucleotides agree with TRBD1. The CDR3 totals 14 residues. Germline V CDR1 and CDR2: SGHVS, FNYEAQ. The ends lost 4 bases at V and 5 bases at J; junction bases unmatched: 5. CDR3 in amino acids: CASSSTGTGDEQYF. CDR3 in DNA: TGTGCCAGCAGCTCGACCGGGACAGGGGACGAGCAGTACTTC. The full variable domain, in which reference TRBV7-6 and TRBJ2-7 provide the parts outside the CDR3, is GAGVSQSPRYKVTKRGQDVALRCDPISGHVSLYWYRQALGQGPEFLTYFNYEAQQDKSGLPNDRFSAERPEGSISTLTIQRTEQRDSAMYRCASSSTGTGDEQYFGPGTRLTVT.

Only a few counts were recorded for this clonotype. V gene TRBV28 combines with J gene TRBJ2-1, with TRBD2 matching 7 bases. The J segment lost 5 bases and the V segment lost 4 bases, leaving 14 bases of the junction unmatched. Germline CDR1 and CDR2: MDHEN and SYDVKM. This CDR3 spans 17 amino acids. CDR3 amino acids: CASSSPIVPGGNNEQFF. CDR3 DNA: TGTGCCAGCAGTTCCCCCATTGTGCCGGGGGGAAACAATGAGCAGTTCTTC.

The chain combines TRBV28 with TRBJ2-1; weak D call: TRBD2 (5 bases). The CDR3 has 14 amino acids. V lost 1 base to trimming and J lost 5 bases, with 9 bases between them. Germline V gene sequence: CDR1 MDHEN, CDR2 SYDVKM. This CDR3 is CASSLLPSHNEQFF. The CDR3 coding sequence is TGTGCCAGCAGTTTATTACCTAGCCACAATGAGCAGTTCTTC.

This clonotype has ten or more counts. The chain employs TRBV11-2 and TRBJ1-4; TRBD1 is a possible D gene (5 bases). Germline CDR1 reads SGHAT; CDR2 reads FQNNGV. V dropped 1 base and J dropped 8 bases, with 14 bases sitting between them. The CDR3 contains 15 residues. Here the CDR3 DNA reads TGTGCCAGCAGCTTAGCCCGGGACCTAGGGGAAAAACTGTTTTTT. Its protein product is CASSLARDLGEKLFF.

The J gene is TRBJ2-1, the V gene TRBV20-1; tentative D call: TRBD1 (6 bases). This CDR3 has 16 amino acids. V lost 0 bases and J 0 bases, leaving 12 bases between the germline ends. The germline V gene encodes CDR1 DFQATT and CDR2 SNEGSKA (reference sequence). This CDR3 is CSARDATGISYNEQFF. CDR3 sequence (DNA): TGCAGTGCTAGAGACGCCACAGGGATCTCCTACAATGAGCAGTTCTTC.

The chain uses TRBV7-9 and TRBJ2-5, with 13 bases aligning to TRBD2. The CDR3 contains 17 residues. The ends lost 3 bases at V and 2 bases at J; junction bases unmatched: 6. Germline CDR1 and CDR2: SEHNR and FQNEAQ (reference sequence). The CDR3: CASSFPTSGGSQETQYF. The CDR3 coding sequence is TGTGCCAGCAGCTTCCCGACTAGCGGGGGGTCTCAAGAGACCCAGTACTTC.

The chain uses TRBV19 and TRBJ2-1; 7 nucleotides line up with TRBD2. The CDR3 covers 16 residues. CDR1 and CDR2 from the germline V gene are LNHDA and SQIVND (reference sequence). With V trimmed by 6 bases and J by 0 bases, 8 bases remained unmatched. The CDR3 is CASSFLAVSSYNEQFF. In DNA form, the CDR3 reads TGTGCCAGTAGCTTCCTAGCGGTGAGCTCCTACAATGAGCAGTTCTTC.

The chain employs TRBV6-5 and TRBJ2-1; 9 bases match TRBD2. J was trimmed by 5 bases and V by 5 bases; bases with no gene match: 7. Germline V gives CDR1 MNHEY, CDR2 SVGAGI. This CDR3 region has 15 residues. The CDR3 nucleotides read TGTGCCAGCAGTATTAGCGGGGGCCTTAACAATGAGCAGTTCTTC. Residues: CASSISGGLNNEQFF.

Many counts were recorded for this clonotype. The junction differs from germline at one of its ends, possibly a read error. The rearrangement joins TRBV28 to TRBJ2-1; 7 nucleotides line up with TRBD2. The germline V gene encodes CDR1 MDHEN and CDR2 SYDVKM. CDR3 length: 14 amino acids. This chain's CDR3 is CASRLWQGGNEQFF. CDR3 DNA: TGTGCCAGCAGGTTATGGCAGGGAGGGAATGAGCAGTTCTTC.

This chain links TRBV29-1 with TRBJ1-2; maybe TRBD1 (5 bases). The germline V gene encodes CDR1 SQVTM and CDR2 ANQGSEA. The germline V and J ends were trimmed by 6 bases and 4 bases, with 21 bases remaining between them. The CDR3 is 15 amino acids. This chain's CDR3 is CSVQMMSLGGYGYTF. The CDR3 DNA is TGCAGCGTGCAAATGATGTCGCTGGGGGGCTATGGCTACACCTTC.